A single sample gave rise to the 17 T cell receptor beta chains below, sequenced in a study of response to subunit inactivated influenza vaccine. TCRdb re-called the RT-PCR reads with MiXCR, one entry per CDR3 protein. This sample has hundreds of thousands of distinct CDR3 sequences, with approximately 15% found just once. The specimen comprised PBMCs from blood, sampled around 14 days before vaccination. These receptors originate from a man aged 50-60 years who received an inactivated influenza vaccine.

This clonotype was seen many times. The chain has TRBV4-2 and TRBJ2-5; D not resolved. This CDR3 region has 14 residues. V lost 1 base, J lost 1 base, and 7 bases lay in between. Germline V CDR1 and CDR2: LGHNA, YNFKEQ. The CDR3 protein is CASSQGGFQETQYF. The CDR3 region has the DNA TGTGCCAGCAGCCAAGGGGGTTTCCAAGAGACCCAGTACTTC.

This clonotype turned up a few times. The chain links TRBV6-1 to TRBJ2-5; possibly TRBD1 or TRBD2 for D (6 bases each). V lost 4 bases and J 5 bases, leaving 17 bases between the germline ends. Looked up from germline, CDR1 is MNHNS and CDR2 is SASEGT. The CDR3 consists of 15 residues. The CDR3 DNA follows: TGTGCCAGCAGTGTTTCCGGGGGCTTTCGGGAGACCCAGTACTTC. It translates to CASSVSGGFRETQYF.

This clonotype has just one count. The V gene is TRBV6-1, the J gene TRBJ1-6, with D maybe TRBD1 (6 bases). V was trimmed by 2 bases and J by 10 bases, leaving 12 bases between them. The CDR3 has 14 amino acids. CDR1 MNHNS and CDR2 SASEGT come from the germline V gene. CDR3 in amino acids: CASSESVGGSPLHF. The CDR3 nucleotides read TGTGCCAGCAGTGAATCGGTAGGGGGGTCACCCCTCCACTTT.

This clonotype was found a few times. This chain uses TRBV12-3 or TRBV12-4 with TRBJ2-7, with D hard to call. V gave up 2 bases and J gave up 0 bases, with 11 bases separating them. The CDR3 covers 15 residues. As DNA, the CDR3 is TGTGCCAGCAGTTTATCCTGGGAAAGCTCCTACGAGCAGTACTTC. This encodes CASSLSWESSYEQYF.

Many counts were recorded for this clonotype. This rearrangement joins TRBV19 to TRBJ2-7; 7 positions match TRBD2. Germline assignment: CDR1 LNHDA and CDR2 SQIVND (reference sequence). This CDR3 spans 15 amino acids. J lost 2 bases, V lost 6 bases, and 10 bases had no gene match. The DNA for the CDR3 is TGTGCCAGTAGAGAAAGGGCGGGAGCCCCCTACGAGCAGTACTTC. This sequence encodes CASRERAGAPYEQYF.

This clonotype was detected ten times or more. The chain recombines TRBV5-1 with TRBJ2-3; 10 bases fit TRBD1. Germline assignment: CDR1 SGHRS and CDR2 YFSETQ. The CDR3 contains 16 residues. The junction had 5 bases not matched to a gene; V was cut back by 0 bases and J by 4 bases. CDR3 sequence (DNA): TGCGCCAGCAGCTTGGCCGGGACAGGGGTCTCAGATACGCAGTATTTT. Its protein is CASSLAGTGVSDTQYF.

This clonotype was observed a single time. The chain recombines TRBV20-1 with TRBJ2-6; the D is unclear. Trimming took off 4 bases at V and 2 bases at J, with 6 bases between the two ends. The CDR3 is 13 residues long. Per the germline V gene, CDR1 is DFQATT and CDR2 is SNEGSKA (reference sequence). This CDR3 reads CSANSPGANVLTF. The CDR3 DNA reads as TGCAGTGCTAACTCTCCTGGGGCCAACGTCCTGACTTTC.

The chain uses TRBV28 and TRBJ2-5; 13 bases agree with TRBD2. The CDR3 covers 15 residues. Trimming at V came to 7 bases and at J to 3 bases, leaving 5 bases not matched to a gene. Germline assignment: CDR1 MDHEN and CDR2 SYDVKM. The CDR3 sequence is CASNTGLAGEETQYF. CDR3 DNA: TGTGCCAGCAACACCGGACTAGCGGGAGAAGAGACCCAGTACTTC.

This clonotype appeared a few times. CDR3 sequence reads: CASSERTSGTDTQYF. DNA for the CDR3: TGTGCCAGCAGTGAACGGACTAGCGGCACAGATACGCAGTATTTT. The rearrangement joins TRBV25-1 to TRBJ2-3, with 9 bases that match TRBD2. This CDR3 has 15 amino acids. Looked up from germline, CDR1 is MGHDK and CDR2 is SYGVNS. The V and J ends lost 2 bases and 1 base, in that order; junction bases with no gene match: 1. The whole variable domain, filled in from reference TRBV25-1 and TRBJ2-3, reads EADIYQTPRYLVIGTGKKITLECSQTMGHDKMYWYQQDPGMELHLIHYSYGVNSTEKGDLSSESTVSRIRTEHFPLTLESARPSHTSQYLCASSERTSGTDTQYFGPGTRLTVL.

The J gene is TRBJ2-1, the V gene TRBV5-6; TRBD2 agrees at 7 bases. Per germline, CDR1 SGHDT and CDR2 YYEEEE. The junction had 4 bases not matched to a gene; V was cut back by 2 bases and J by 8 bases. The CDR3 has 13 residues. The CDR3 reads CASSFRTRDEQFF. The CDR3 nucleotides are TGTGCCAGCAGCTTTAGGACTAGAGATGAGCAGTTCTTC.

This clonotype was recorded many times. The J gene is TRBJ2-7, the V gene TRBV6-1; 10 bases line up with TRBD1. The CDR3 is 14 amino acids. The V gene's germline CDR1 is MNHNS and CDR2 SASEGT. Trimming removed 6 bases from V and 6 bases from J; junction bases left unmatched: 8. CDR3: CASSPGQGISEQYF. The DNA of the CDR3 is TGTGCCAGCAGCCCGGGACAGGGGATATCCGAGCAGTACTTC.

This chain joins TRBV4-1 and TRBJ2-5; 8 bases line up with TRBD1. The germline gives CDR1 MGHRA, CDR2 YSYEKL. CDR3 length: 16 residues. V was pared by 3 bases and J by 2 bases, with 8 bases of the junction left unmatched. DNA for the CDR3: TGCGCCAGCAGCCAGAACCCGGGACAGGTGCAAGAGACCCAGTACTTC. Protein product: CASSQNPGQVQETQYF.

The rearrangement links TRBV10-3 to TRBJ1-2, with D perhaps matching TRBD1 (5 bases). The CDR3 sequence is 13 residues long. The V gene's germline CDR1 is ENHRY and CDR2 SYGVKD. Trimming removed 6 bases from V and 7 bases from J, with 15 bases in between. CDR3 sequence reads: CAISSAGRSGYTF. The CDR3 nucleotides read TGTGCCATCAGCTCTGCAGGGAGATCTGGCTACACCTTC.

This clonotype showed up just a few times. The chain employs TRBV30 and TRBJ2-1; 8 bases match TRBD1. With V trimmed by 1 base and J by 7 bases, 9 bases remained unmatched. The germline V gene encodes CDR1 GTSNPN and CDR2 SVGIG (reference sequence). The CDR3 contains 15 residues. CDR3 in DNA: TGTGCCTGGAGTGGGGGGGACAGGATTGAGAATGAGCAGTTCTTC. This gives the protein CAWSGGDRIENEQFF.

This clonotype was found once. This rearrangement joins TRBV5-1 to TRBJ1-2; 7 nucleotides line up with TRBD1. This CDR3 has 18 residues. Germline V gene data show CDR1 as SGHRS and CDR2 as YFSETQ. With V trimmed by 1 base and J by 6 bases, 18 bases remained unmatched. For the CDR3, the DNA is TGCGCCAGCAGCTTGTCCCTGACAGGGAGGGCTGATGTTAATGGCTACACCTTC. The encoded protein is CASSLSLTGRADVNGYTF.

This clonotype has ten or more counts. The chain carries TRBV12-3 or TRBV12-4 and TRBJ2-1; 14 nucleotides align to TRBD2. The ends lost 5 bases at V and 9 bases at J; junction bases unmatched: 3. This CDR3 spans 14 amino acids. For the CDR3, the DNA is TGTGCCAGCAGTGGACTAGCGGGAGGTGGTGAGCAGTTCTTC. Residues: CASSGLAGGGEQFF.

This chain joins TRBV19 and TRBJ2-1; the match to TRBD2 covers 11 bases. The CDR3 contains 15 residues. The V gene's germline CDR1 is LNHDA and CDR2 SQIVND (reference sequence). Trimming at V came to 5 bases and at J to 6 bases, leaving 6 bases not matched to a gene. The CDR3 spells CASSVSGRAVNEQFF. CDR3 bases: TGTGCCAGTAGTGTTAGCGGGAGGGCCGTCAATGAGCAGTTCTTC.